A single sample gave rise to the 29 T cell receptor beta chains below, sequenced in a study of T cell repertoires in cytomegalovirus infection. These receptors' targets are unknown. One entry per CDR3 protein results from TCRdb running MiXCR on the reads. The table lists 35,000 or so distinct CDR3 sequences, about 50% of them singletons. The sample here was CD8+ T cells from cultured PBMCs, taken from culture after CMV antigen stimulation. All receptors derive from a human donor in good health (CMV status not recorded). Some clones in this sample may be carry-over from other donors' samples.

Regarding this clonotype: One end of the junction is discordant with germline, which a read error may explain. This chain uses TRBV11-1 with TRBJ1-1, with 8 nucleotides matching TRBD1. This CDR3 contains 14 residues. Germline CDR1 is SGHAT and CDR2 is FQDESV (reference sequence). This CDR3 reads CASIPVTGVSEALF. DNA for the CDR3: TGTGCCAGCATACCCGTGACAGGGGTTTCTGAAGCTCTCTTT.

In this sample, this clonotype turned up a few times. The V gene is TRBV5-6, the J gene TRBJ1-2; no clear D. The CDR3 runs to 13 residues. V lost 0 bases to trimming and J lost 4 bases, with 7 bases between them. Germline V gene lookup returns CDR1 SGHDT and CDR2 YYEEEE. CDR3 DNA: TGTGCCAGCAGCTTGGGGCGTCGCTATGGCTACACCTTC. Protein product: CASSLGRRYGYTF.

CDR3 residues: CASSQGSSYNEQFF. The CDR3 DNA is TGTGCCAGCAGCCAAGGGAGCTCCTACAATGAGCAGTTCTTC. The rearrangement uses TRBV7-9 and TRBJ2-1; perhaps TRBD2 as D (5 bases). Germline values: CDR1 SEHNR, CDR2 FQNEAQ (reference sequence). The CDR3 is 14 amino acids. V was clipped by 5 bases and J by 0 bases, with 8 bases between them.

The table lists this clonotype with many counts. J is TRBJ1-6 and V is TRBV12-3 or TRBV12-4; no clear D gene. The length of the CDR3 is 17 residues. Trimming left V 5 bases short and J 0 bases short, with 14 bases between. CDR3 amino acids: CASSPLASSSYNSPLHF. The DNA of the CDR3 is TGTGCCAGCAGTCCCCTCGCATCAAGCTCCTATAATTCACCCCTCCACTTT.

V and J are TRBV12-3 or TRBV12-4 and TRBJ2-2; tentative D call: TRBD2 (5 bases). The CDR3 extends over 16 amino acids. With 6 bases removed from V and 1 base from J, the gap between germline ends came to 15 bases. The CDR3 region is CASSLRGALNTGELFF. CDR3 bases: TGTGCCAGCAGCCTCCGGGGAGCGTTGAACACCGGGGAGCTGTTTTTT.

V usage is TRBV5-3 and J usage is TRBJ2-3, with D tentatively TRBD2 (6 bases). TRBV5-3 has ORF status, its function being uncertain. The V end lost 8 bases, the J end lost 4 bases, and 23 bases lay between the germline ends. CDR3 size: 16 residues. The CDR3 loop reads CASSVSGTPRADTQYF. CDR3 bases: TGTGCCAGCAGCGTCTCCGGGACTCCCCGAGCAGATACGCAGTATTTT.

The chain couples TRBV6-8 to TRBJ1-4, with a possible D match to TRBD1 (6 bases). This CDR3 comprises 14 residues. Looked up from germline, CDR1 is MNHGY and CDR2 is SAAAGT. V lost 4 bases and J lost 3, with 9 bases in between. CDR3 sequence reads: CASSLQGSNEKLFF. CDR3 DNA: TGTGCCAGCAGTTTACAGGGCTCTAATGAAAAACTGTTTTTT.

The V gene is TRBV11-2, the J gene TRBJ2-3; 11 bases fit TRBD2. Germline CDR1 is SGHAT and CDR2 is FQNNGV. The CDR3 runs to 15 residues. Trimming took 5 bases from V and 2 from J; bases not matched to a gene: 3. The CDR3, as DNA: TGTGCCAGCAGCAAGACTAGCGGGGTCACAGATACGCAGTATTTT. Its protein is CASSKTSGVTDTQYF.

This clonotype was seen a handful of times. The CDR3 loop is CASSLGQGDGYGYTF. The CDR3 coding sequence is TGTGCCAGCAGCTTAGGACAGGGGGATGGCTATGGCTACACCTTC. The rearrangement uses TRBV7-8 and TRBJ1-2; TRBD1 aligns across 9 bases. V dropped 1 base and J dropped 4; count of bases not matched to a gene: 4. The CDR3 consists of 15 residues. In germline, CDR1 is SGHVS, CDR2 FQNEAQ. The variable domain in full, with the rest retrieved from reference TRBV7-8 and TRBJ1-2, is GAGVSQSPRYKVAKRGQDVALRCDPISGHVSLFWYQQALGQGPEFLTYFQNEAQLDKSGLPSDRFFAERPEGSVSTLKIQRTQQEDSAVYLCASSLGQGDGYGYTFGSGTRLTVV.

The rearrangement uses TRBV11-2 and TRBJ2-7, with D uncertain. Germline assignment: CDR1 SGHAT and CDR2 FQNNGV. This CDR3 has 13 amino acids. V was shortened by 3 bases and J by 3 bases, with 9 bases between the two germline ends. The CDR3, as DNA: TGTGCCAGCAGCTTGGCCTATAACTACGAGCAGTACTTC. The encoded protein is CASSLAYNYEQYF.

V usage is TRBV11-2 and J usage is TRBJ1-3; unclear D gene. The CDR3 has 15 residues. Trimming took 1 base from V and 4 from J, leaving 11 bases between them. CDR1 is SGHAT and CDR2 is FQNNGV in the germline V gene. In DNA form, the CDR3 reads TGTGCCAGCAGCTTAGTTGCGACTTTAGGAAACACCATATATTTT. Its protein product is CASSLVATLGNTIYF.

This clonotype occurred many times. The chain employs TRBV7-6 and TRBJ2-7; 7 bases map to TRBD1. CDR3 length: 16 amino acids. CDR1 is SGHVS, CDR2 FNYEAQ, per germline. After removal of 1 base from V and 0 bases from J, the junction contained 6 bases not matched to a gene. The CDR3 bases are TGTGCCAGCAGCTTAGGACCACAGGGGATCTCCTACGAGCAGTACTTC. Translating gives CASSLGPQGISYEQYF.

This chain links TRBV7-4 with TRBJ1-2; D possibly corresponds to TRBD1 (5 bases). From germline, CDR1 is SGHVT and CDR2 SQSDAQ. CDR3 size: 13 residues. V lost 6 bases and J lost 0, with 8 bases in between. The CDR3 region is CASRRDPNYGYTF. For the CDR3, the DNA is TGTGCCAGCAGGAGGGACCCTAACTATGGCTACACCTTC.

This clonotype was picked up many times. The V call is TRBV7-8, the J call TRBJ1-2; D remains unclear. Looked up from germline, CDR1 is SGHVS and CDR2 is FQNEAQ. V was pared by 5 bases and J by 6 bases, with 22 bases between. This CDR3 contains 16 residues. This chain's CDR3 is CASSPRVTPGRNGYTF. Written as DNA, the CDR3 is TGTGCCAGCAGCCCAAGGGTGACTCCAGGACGAAATGGCTACACCTTC.

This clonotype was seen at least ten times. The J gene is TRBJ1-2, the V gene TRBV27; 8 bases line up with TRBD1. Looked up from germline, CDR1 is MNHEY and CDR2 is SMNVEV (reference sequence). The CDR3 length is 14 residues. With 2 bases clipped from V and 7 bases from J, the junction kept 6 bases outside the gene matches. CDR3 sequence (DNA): TGTGCCAGCAGTTTAGGCCCAGGACAGGGTGGCTACACCTTC. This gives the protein CASSLGPGQGGYTF.

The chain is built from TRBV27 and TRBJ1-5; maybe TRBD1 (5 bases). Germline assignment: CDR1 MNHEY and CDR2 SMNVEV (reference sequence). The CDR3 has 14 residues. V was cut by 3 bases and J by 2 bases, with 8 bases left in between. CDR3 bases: TGTGCCAGCAGTTTTCAGGGAGGCAATCAGCCCCAGCATTTT. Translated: CASSFQGGNQPQHF.

CDR3 sequence reads: CASSTSVVTGELFF. As DNA, the CDR3 is TGTGCCAGCAGTACCTCAGTCGTCACCGGGGAGCTGTTTTTT. This rearrangement joins TRBV6-8 to TRBJ2-2, with no clear D. Trimming cost V 5 bases and J 4 bases, with 11 bases left between them. Germline CDR1 reads MNHGY; CDR2 reads SAAAGT. The CDR3 spans 14 residues.

Here the CDR3 reads CASMVGGSNSYEQYF. In DNA form, the CDR3 reads TGTGCCAGCATGGTGGGCGGGAGTAACTCCTACGAGCAGTACTTC. The gene calls are TRBV7-9 and TRBJ2-7; 7 positions agree with TRBD2. Losses at the gene ends were 7 bases for V and 0 bases for J; bases not matched to a gene: 9. Germline CDR1 SEHNR, CDR2 FQNEAQ (reference sequence). The CDR3 has 15 amino acids. Filled out from reference TRBV7-9 and TRBJ2-7, the complete variable domain reads DTGVSQNPRHKITKRGQNVTFRCDPISEHNRLYWYRQTLGQGPEFLTYFQNEAQLEKSRLLSDRFSAERPKGSFSTLEIQRTEQGDSAMYLCASMVGGSNSYEQYFGPGTRLTVT.

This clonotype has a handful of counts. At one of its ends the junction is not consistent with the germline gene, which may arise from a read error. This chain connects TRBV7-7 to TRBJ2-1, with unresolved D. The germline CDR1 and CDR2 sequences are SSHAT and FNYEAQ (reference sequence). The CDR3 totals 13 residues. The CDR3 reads CASSSGANNEQFF. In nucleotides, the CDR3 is TGTGCTAGCAGCTCAGGAGCGAACAATGAGCAGTTCTTC.

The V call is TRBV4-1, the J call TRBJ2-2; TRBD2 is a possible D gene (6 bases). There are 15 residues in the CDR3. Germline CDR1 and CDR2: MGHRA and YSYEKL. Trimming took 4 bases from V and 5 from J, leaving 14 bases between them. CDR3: CASSRAGGATGELFF. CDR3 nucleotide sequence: TGCGCCAGCAGCCGGGCCGGGGGTGCTACCGGGGAGCTGTTTTTT.

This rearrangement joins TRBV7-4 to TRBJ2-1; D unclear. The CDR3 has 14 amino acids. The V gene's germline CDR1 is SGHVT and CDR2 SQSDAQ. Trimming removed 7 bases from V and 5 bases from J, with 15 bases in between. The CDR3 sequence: CASTAVALHNEQFF. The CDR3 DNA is TGTGCCAGCACCGCCGTGGCTCTTCACAATGAGCAGTTCTTC.

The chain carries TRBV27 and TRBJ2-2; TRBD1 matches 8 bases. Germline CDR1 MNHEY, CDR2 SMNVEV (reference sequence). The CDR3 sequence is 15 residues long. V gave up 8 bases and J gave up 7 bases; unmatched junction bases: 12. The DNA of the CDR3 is TGTGCCAGCTCACGGACAGGGAAATTGGTCGGGGAGCTGTTTTTT. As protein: CASSRTGKLVGELFF.

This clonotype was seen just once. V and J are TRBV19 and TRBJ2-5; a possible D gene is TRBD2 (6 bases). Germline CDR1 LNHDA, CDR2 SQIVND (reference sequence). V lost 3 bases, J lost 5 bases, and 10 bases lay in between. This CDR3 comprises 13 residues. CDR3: CASSMTSWETQYF. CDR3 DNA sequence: TGTGCCAGTAGTATGACTAGTTGGGAGACCCAGTACTTC.

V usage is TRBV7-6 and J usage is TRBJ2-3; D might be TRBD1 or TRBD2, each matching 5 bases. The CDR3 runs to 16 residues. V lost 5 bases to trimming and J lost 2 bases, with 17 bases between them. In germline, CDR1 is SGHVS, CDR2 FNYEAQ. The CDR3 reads CASSLRTGDDTDTQYF. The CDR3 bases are TGTGCCAGCAGCCTACGGACCGGGGACGACACAGATACGCAGTATTTT.

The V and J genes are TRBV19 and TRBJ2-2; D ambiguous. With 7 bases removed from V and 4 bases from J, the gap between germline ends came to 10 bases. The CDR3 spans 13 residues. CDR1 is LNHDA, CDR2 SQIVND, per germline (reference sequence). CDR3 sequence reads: CASTPGITGELFF. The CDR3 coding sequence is TGTGCCAGTACCCCAGGAATCACCGGGGAGCTGTTTTTT.

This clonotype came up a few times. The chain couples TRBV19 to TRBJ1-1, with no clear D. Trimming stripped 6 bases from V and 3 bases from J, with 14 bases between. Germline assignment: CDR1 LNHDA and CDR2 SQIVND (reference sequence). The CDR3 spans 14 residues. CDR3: CASSTSWGDTEAFF. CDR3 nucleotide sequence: TGTGCCAGTAGCACATCTTGGGGTGACACTGAAGCTTTCTTT.

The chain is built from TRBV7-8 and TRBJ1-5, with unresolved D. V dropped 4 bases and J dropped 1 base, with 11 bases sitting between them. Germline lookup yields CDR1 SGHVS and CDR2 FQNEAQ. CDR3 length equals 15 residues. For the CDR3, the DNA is TGTGCCAGCAGCTCGGATGTGCAAAGCAATCAGCCCCAGCATTTT. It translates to CASSSDVQSNQPQHF.

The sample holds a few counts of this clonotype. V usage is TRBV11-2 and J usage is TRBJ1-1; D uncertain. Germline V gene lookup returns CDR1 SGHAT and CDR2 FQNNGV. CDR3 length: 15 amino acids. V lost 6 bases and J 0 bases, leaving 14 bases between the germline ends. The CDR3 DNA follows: TGTGCCAGCAGGGACCGACGGCGGGTGAACACTGAAGCTTTCTTT. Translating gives CASRDRRRVNTEAFF.

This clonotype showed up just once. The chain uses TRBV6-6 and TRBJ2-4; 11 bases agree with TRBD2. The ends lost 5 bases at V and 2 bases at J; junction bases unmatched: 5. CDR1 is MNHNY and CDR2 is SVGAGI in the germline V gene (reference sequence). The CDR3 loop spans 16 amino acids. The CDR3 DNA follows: TGTGCCAGCAGTCACGGGACTAGCGGCCCCAAAAACATTCAGTACTTC. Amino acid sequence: CASSHGTSGPKNIQYF.